The 27 T cell receptor beta chains below come from one sample, sequenced in a study of neoadjuvant anti-PD-1 for oral cavity cancer. Data came from immunoSEQ multiplex PCR; TCRdb stores just in-frame clones and leaves some out. The sample has about 42,000 clones, 77% seen once. Time point specified: after neoadjuvant nivolumab, at surgical resection. The specimen was PBMCs, collected after nivolumab (anti-PD-1) treatment. These TCRs come from a person aged 35 to 85 with oral cavity squamous cell carcinoma.

CDR3 sequence: CASSQVIPSGEETQYF. The CDR3 DNA is TGCGCCAGCAGCCAAGTTATCCCTAGCGGGGAGGAGACCCAGTACTTC. This chain joins TRBV4-1 and TRBJ2-5; TRBD2 matches 9 bases. CDR1 and CDR2 (germline): MGHRA, YSYEKL. The CDR3 totals 16 residues. Trimming cost V 1 base and J 5 bases; bases outside gene matches: 8.

This clone appeared a single time. This rearrangement joins TRBV27 to TRBJ2-5; 7 nucleotides match TRBD2. The CDR3 runs 14 residues. CDR1 MNHEY and CDR2 SMNVEV come from the germline V gene (reference sequence). The V segment lost 1 base and the J segment 5 bases; nucleotides outside the gene matches: 4. The DNA of the CDR3 is TGTGCCAGCAGTTTATATGGGGGAGGGGAGACCCAGTACTTC. It specifies CASSLYGGGETQYF.

This sequence joins TRBV7-2 and TRBJ1-3; 7 nucleotides line up with TRBD1. J gave up 0 bases and V 5 bases, and 4 bases lay outside the gene matches. Germline CDR1 SGHTA, CDR2 FQGNSA. The CDR3 is 15 amino acids. CDR3 region: CASSPGGASGNTIYF. In DNA form, the CDR3 reads TGTGCCAGCAGCCCAGGGGGGGCCTCTGGAAACACCATATATTTT.

This clone has a handful of counts. V is TRBV7-9 and J is TRBJ1-1; D possibly corresponds to TRBD1 (5 bases). V lost 3 bases, J lost 5 bases, and 16 bases lay in between. Germline CDR1 is SEHNR and CDR2 is FQNEAQ (reference sequence). The CDR3 contains 15 residues. The CDR3 sequence is CASSFPLGGATEAFF. In nucleotides, the CDR3 is TGTGCCAGCAGCTTTCCTCTCGGTGGGGCAACTGAAGCTTTCTTT. The full variable domain, its missing parts supplied by reference TRBV7-9 and TRBJ1-1, is DTGVSQNPRHKITKRGQNVTFRCDPISEHNRLYWYRQTLGQGPEFLTYFQNEAQLEKSRLLSDRFSAERPKGSFSTLEIQRTEQGDSAMYLCASSFPLGGATEAFFGQGTRLTVV.

The chain employs TRBV6-5 and TRBJ1-5; 8 nucleotides align to TRBD1. The germline gives CDR1 MNHEY, CDR2 SVGAGI. V was clipped by 7 bases and J by 2 bases; unmatched bases: 4. This CDR3 contains 14 residues. The CDR3 region is CASNSQGGNQPQHF. CDR3 in DNA: TGTGCCAGCAACTCACAGGGGGGCAATCAGCCCCAGCATTTT.

This rearrangement joins TRBV27 to TRBJ2-1, with 9 bases matching TRBD2. CDR1 MNHEY and CDR2 SMNVEV come from the germline V gene (reference sequence). There are 15 residues in the CDR3. V shed 2 bases and J 4 bases; nucleotides not matched to a gene: 3. CDR3 loop: CASSLRAGGYNEQFF. The CDR3 DNA reads TGTGCCAGCAGTTTAAGGGCGGGAGGGTACAATGAGCAGTTCTTC.

V and J are TRBV7-9 and TRBJ2-7; no definite D call. The ends were cut back, 9 bases at V and 1 base at J, with 10 bases in the middle. Germline values: CDR1 SEHNR, CDR2 FQNEAQ (reference sequence). The CDR3 has 12 residues. CDR3 sequence (DNA): TGTGCCAGTGCGATAGGATCCTACGAGCAGTACTTC. Encoded protein: CASAIGSYEQYF.

This chain links TRBV29-1 with TRBJ2-1; weak D call: TRBD2 (7 bases). V was shortened by 0 bases and J by 7 bases, with 16 bases between the two germline ends. CDR3 length: 15 amino acids. Per the germline V gene, CDR1 is SQVTM and CDR2 is ANQGSEA. CDR3 coding DNA: TGCAGCGTTGAAGAGGGGAGGGGGGGACCGAATGAGCAGTTCTTC. The encoded protein is CSVEEGRGGPNEQFF.

V usage is TRBV18 and J usage is TRBJ2-7, with 7 bases fitting TRBD1. This CDR3 region has 16 residues. Germline V gene lookup returns CDR1 KGHSH and CDR2 LQKENI. The J segment lost 0 bases and the V segment lost 1 base, leaving 6 bases of the junction unmatched. CDR3 amino acids: CASSPLSRGSSYEQYF. CDR3 in DNA: TGTGCCAGCTCACCACTTTCCAGGGGGAGCTCCTACGAGCAGTACTTC.

This clone was counted between two and nine times. The V call is TRBV9, the J call TRBJ2-7, with D unclear. V shed 0 bases and J shed 0 bases, with 13 bases lying between them. The CDR3 extends over 16 amino acids. Germline V gene sequence: CDR1 SGDLS, CDR2 YYNGEE. The chain's CDR3 is CASSVALTGLSYEQYF. In DNA form, the CDR3 reads TGTGCCAGCAGCGTAGCCTTGACGGGTCTCTCCTACGAGCAGTACTTC.

This sequence joins TRBV7-9 and TRBJ2-5; 8 bases agree with TRBD2. Germline CDR1 and CDR2: SEHNR and FQNEAQ (reference sequence). The CDR3 runs 15 residues. V shed 3 bases, J shed 4 bases, and the junction held 7 bases outside the gene matches. Here the CDR3 reads CASSFGVAGSETQYF. CDR3 bases: TGTGCCAGCAGCTTTGGGGTAGCGGGATCAGAGACCCAGTACTTC.

This clone was seen only a few times. The V call is TRBV27, the J call TRBJ1-1; D is undetermined. Germline values: CDR1 MNHEY, CDR2 SMNVEV (reference sequence). The CDR3 is 14 amino acids. Trimming took off 6 bases at V and 1 base at J, with 12 bases between the two ends. CDR3 in DNA: TGTGCCAGCAGCCTAAGGAATAGGAACACTGAAGCTTTCTTT. This encodes CASSLRNRNTEAFF.

The chain employs TRBV6-5 and TRBJ1-6, with D possibly being TRBD1 (5 bases). The CDR3 runs 14 residues. Trimming left V 6 bases short and J 9 bases short, with 15 bases between. The germline V gene encodes CDR1 MNHEY and CDR2 SVGAGI. This CDR3 reads CASRGEGETSPLHF. CDR3 DNA: TGTGCCAGCAGGGGGGAGGGTGAGACTTCACCCCTCCACTTT.

V usage is TRBV19 and J usage is TRBJ2-2; 11 bases agree with TRBD2. The germline gives CDR1 LNHDA, CDR2 SQIVND (reference sequence). CDR3 length: 14 amino acids. V shed 8 bases, J shed 4 bases, and the junction held 3 bases outside the gene matches. The CDR3 loop is CASDGTSGTGELFF. The DNA of the CDR3 is TGTGCCAGTGACGGGACTAGCGGCACCGGGGAGCTGTTTTTT. Complete variable domain (other parts from reference TRBV19 and TRBJ2-2): DGGITQSPKYLFRKEGQNVTLSCEQNLNHDAMYWYRQDPGQGLRLIYYSQIVNDFQKGDIAEGYSVSREKKESFPLTVTSAQKNPTAFYLCASDGTSGTGELFFGEGSRLTVL.

V and J are TRBV7-2 and TRBJ1-5; tentative D call: TRBD1 (6 bases). This CDR3 spans 19 amino acids. Germline CDR1 and CDR2: SGHTA and FQGNSA. V dropped 7 bases and J dropped 0 bases, with 25 bases sitting between them. DNA for the CDR3: TGTGCCAGCACCCTAGGGGGTGGTGGGGCTCAGTTTAGCAATCAGCCCCAGCATTTT. Protein sequence: CASTLGGGGAQFSNQPQHF.

The chain joins TRBV10-1 to TRBJ1-1, with TRBD1 as a possible D gene (5 bases). This CDR3 contains 14 residues. V shed 5 bases and J shed 0 bases, with 10 bases lying between them. CDR1 and CDR2 (germline): WNHNN, SYGVQD (reference sequence). The CDR3 coding sequence is TGCGCCAGCAGTCTGGACACTTTGAACACTGAAGCTTTCTTT. Its protein product is CASSLDTLNTEAFF.

The chain links TRBV4-1 to TRBJ1-4; D gene ambiguous. CDR1 and CDR2 (germline): MGHRA, YSYEKL. The CDR3 runs 12 residues. V was pared by 1 base and J by 10 bases, with 7 bases between. The CDR3 reads CASSQVGRKLFF. The DNA for the CDR3 is TGCGCCAGCAGCCAAGTAGGGAGAAAACTGTTTTTT.

The rearrangement links TRBV5-6 to TRBJ1-5; D unresolved. The CDR3 has 14 residues. The germline gives CDR1 SGHDT, CDR2 YYEEEE. Trimming took off 4 bases at V and 5 bases at J, with 13 bases between the two ends. The CDR3 DNA follows: TGTGCCAGCAGCATAGGCCGCAGGTATCAGCCCCAGCATTTT. Amino acid sequence: CASSIGRRYQPQHF.

The rearrangement links TRBV27 to TRBJ2-3; TRBD1 aligns across 11 bases. The CDR3 is made up of 18 amino acids. Germline V lookup: CDR1 MNHEY, CDR2 SMNVEV (reference sequence). V was clipped by 8 bases and J by 1 base; unmatched bases: 14. For the CDR3, the DNA is TGTGCCAGCCGCAATCTAGCGGGACAGGGGGTTCGCACAGATACGCAGTATTTT. Amino acids: CASRNLAGQGVRTDTQYF.

This clone was recorded once. The chain employs TRBV2 and TRBJ2-5, with 11 bases lining up with TRBD2. Trimming at V came to 0 bases and at J to 4 bases, leaving 4 bases not matched to a gene. Germline V gene data show CDR1 as SNHLY and CDR2 as FYNNEI. The CDR3 spans 16 residues. The CDR3 reads CASSEAGGLAGETQYF. For the CDR3, the DNA is TGTGCCAGCAGTGAAGCGGGCGGACTAGCGGGAGAGACCCAGTACTTC. Full variable domain (rest looked up from reference TRBV2 and TRBJ2-5): EPEVTQTPSHQVTQMGQEVILRCVPISNHLYFYWYRQILGQKVEFLVSFYNNEISEKSEIFDDQFSVERPDGSNFTLKIRSTKLEDSAMYFCASSEAGGLAGETQYFGPGTRLLVL.

This clone was detected a few times. J is TRBJ1-6 and V is TRBV4-1, with 7 positions matching TRBD1. Germline assignment: CDR1 MGHRA and CDR2 YSYEKL. V was clipped by 4 bases and J by 9 bases; unmatched bases: 12. This CDR3 spans 16 amino acids. The CDR3 DNA follows: TGCGCCAGCAGCCCATCCAACAGGGGAAAGGGTTCACCCCTCCACTTT. This gives the protein CASSPSNRGKGSPLHF.

The chain couples TRBV11-2 to TRBJ2-3; the match to TRBD2 covers 7 bases. CDR1 and CDR2 (germline): SGHAT, FQNNGV. V lost 0 bases and J lost 4; bases outside the gene matches: 4. CDR3 size: 15 residues. As DNA, the CDR3 is TGTGCCAGCAGCTTAGACGTTGGGGGGGCAGATACGCAGTATTTT. Protein product: CASSLDVGGADTQYF. Full variable domain (rest looked up from reference TRBV11-2 and TRBJ2-3): EAGVAQSPRYKIIEKRQSVAFWCNPISGHATLYWYQQILGQGPKLLIQFQNNGVVDDSQLPKDRFSAERLKGVDSTLKIQPAKLEDSAVYLCASSLDVGGADTQYFGPGTRLTVL.

This chain joins TRBV5-6 and TRBJ1-5; 7 bases align to TRBD1. V was pared by 3 bases and J by 3 bases, with 3 bases of the junction left unmatched. Germline loops: CDR1 SGHDT, CDR2 YYEEEE. This CDR3 comprises 14 residues. CDR3 DNA: TGTGCCAGCAGCTGGACAGGCGACAATCAGCCCCAGCATTTT. Encoded protein: CASSWTGDNQPQHF.

V usage is TRBV29-1 and J usage is TRBJ1-3; D call uncertain. The germline V gene has CDR1 SQVTM and CDR2 ANQGSEA. V was trimmed by 6 bases and J by 2 bases, leaving 11 bases between them. There are 13 residues in the CDR3. The CDR3 sequence: CSVPGPTGNTIYF. CDR3 DNA: TGCAGCGTCCCCGGACCCACTGGAAACACCATATATTTT.

This rearrangement joins TRBV27 to TRBJ2-2, with a tentative D call TRBD2 (5 bases). V shed 0 bases and J shed 1 base, with 9 bases lying between them. Germline CDR1 is MNHEY and CDR2 is SMNVEV (reference sequence). This CDR3 comprises 16 residues. The CDR3 loop reads CASSLSPSLNTGELFF. In DNA, the CDR3 is TGTGCCAGCAGTTTATCTCCTAGCCTGAACACCGGGGAGCTGTTTTTT.

The gene calls are TRBV2 and TRBJ2-3; D gene uncertain. Trimming shortened V by 9 bases and J by 3 bases, and 7 bases separated the two germline ends. The germline gives CDR1 SNHLY, CDR2 FYNNEI. The CDR3 covers 11 residues. DNA of the CDR3: TGTGCCAGTAGTAGGACAGATACGCAGTATTTT. It specifies CASSRTDTQYF. The entire variable domain, with the rest obtained from reference TRBV2 and TRBJ2-3, is as follows: EPEVTQTPSHQVTQMGQEVILRCVPISNHLYFYWYRQILGQKVEFLVSFYNNEISEKSEIFDDQFSVERPDGSNFTLKIRSTKLEDSAMYFCASSRTDTQYFGPGTRLTVL.

This clone has just one count. V is TRBV6-1 and J is TRBJ1-5, with 9 bases aligning to TRBD1. The CDR3 covers 15 residues. J lost 2 bases, V lost 5 bases, and 4 bases had no gene match. CDR1 is MNHNS and CDR2 is SASEGT in the germline V gene. For the CDR3, the DNA is TGTGCCAGCAGTCTGGACAGGGGTGGCAATCAGCCCCAGCATTTT. It encodes CASSLDRGGNQPQHF.